The 22 T cell receptor beta chains presented below share a single source sample, sequenced in a study of cytomegalovirus exposure and HLA in healthy donors (dated 2017 in TCRdb). To prepare the library, the immunoSEQ multiplex PCR assay was applied. A mixture of 60 forward primers for TCR Vbeta segments and 13 reverse primers for TCR Jbeta segments was used in the multiplex PCR. The immuneACCESS repertoire file appears here via TCRdb, limited to in-frame rearrangements. These files lack a portion of the clones; in checked studies, under half of the deficit traces to unresolved V genes, and the cause of the others is not known. The sample data list under 150,000 clones, and about 80% of these were observed just once. The ten largest make up 1% of the sample. The sequenced material came from PBMCs. The source of these receptors is a human donor in good health.

This rearrangement joins TRBV18 to TRBJ2-6; tentative D call: TRBD2 (6 bases). The CDR3 spans 17 residues. Trimming removed 3 bases at V and 0 bases at J, with 12 bases between. From germline, CDR1 is KGHSH and CDR2 LQKENI. Here the CDR3 reads CASSPSAGRSGANVLTF. The CDR3 nucleotides read TGTGCCAGCTCACCCTCCGCGGGACGCTCTGGGGCCAACGTCCTGACTTTC.

The CDR3 bases are TGTGCCTCAGGCGTGGGGACCCAGTACTTC. The encoded protein is CASGVGTQYF. V is TRBV2 and J is TRBJ2-5; D ambiguous. Germline loops: CDR1 SNHLY, CDR2 FYNNEI. This CDR3 comprises 10 residues. Trimming stripped 11 bases from V and 7 bases from J, with 11 bases between.

This clone was detected once. CDR3 protein: CASSHVTGIVDTQYF. DNA of the CDR3: TGCGCCAGCAGCCACGTGACAGGGATTGTGGATACGCAGTATTTT. The chain employs TRBV4-1 and TRBJ2-3, with 7 bases fitting TRBD1. Germline V gene data show CDR1 as MGHRA and CDR2 as YSYEKL. The CDR3 totals 15 residues. After removal of 3 bases from V and 6 bases from J, the junction contained 9 bases not matched to a gene.

This chain joins TRBV27 and TRBJ2-3, with D tentatively TRBD2 (6 bases). The V end was cut by 2 bases, the J end by 4 bases, with 10 bases between. Germline-derived CDR1 and CDR2 are MNHEY and SMNVEV (reference sequence). CDR3 length equals 14 residues. The CDR3 sequence: CASSLGGEADTQYF. In DNA form, the CDR3 reads TGTGCCAGCAGTTTAGGCGGGGAGGCAGATACGCAGTATTTT.

The chain couples TRBV5-4 to TRBJ1-4; 8 bases match TRBD1. CDR3 length equals 15 residues. The germline gives CDR1 SGHNT, CDR2 YYREEE (reference sequence). V was pared by 4 bases and J by 8 bases, with 10 bases of the junction left unmatched. The CDR3 spells CASSRNRGVTEKLFF. The CDR3, as DNA: TGTGCCAGCAGCAGAAACAGGGGGGTAACCGAAAAACTGTTTTTT. Complete variable domain (other parts from reference TRBV5-4 and TRBJ1-4): ETGVTQSPTHLIKTRGQQVTLRCSSQSGHNTVSWYQQALGQGPQFIFQYYREEENGRGNFPPRFSGLQFPNYSSELNVNALELDDSALYLCASSRNRGVTEKLFFGSGTQLSVL.

The chain's CDR3 is CASSQVLQGFYSNQPQHF. In nucleotides, the CDR3 is TGCGCCAGCAGCCAAGTACTGCAGGGCTTTTATAGCAATCAGCCCCAGCATTTT. V is TRBV4-1 and J is TRBJ1-5; possible D gene TRBD1, 5 bases. This CDR3 has 18 residues. The V gene lost 1 base and the J gene lost 0 bases, with 16 bases spanning the gap. Germline lookup yields CDR1 MGHRA and CDR2 YSYEKL.

This sequence joins TRBV4-1 and TRBJ1-5; D gene ambiguous. The CDR3 spans 13 residues. V lost 8 bases, J lost 5 bases, and 13 bases lay in between. CDR1 and CDR2 from the germline V gene are MGHRA and YSYEKL. The CDR3 protein is CASSPLGDQPQHF. Written as DNA, the CDR3 is TGCGCCAGCTCCCCCCTGGGAGATCAGCCCCAGCATTTT.

J is TRBJ1-2 and V is TRBV28; D call uncertain. The V end lost 5 bases, the J end lost 5 bases, and 15 bases lay between the germline ends. Germline lookup yields CDR1 MDHEN and CDR2 SYDVKM. CDR3 length equals 14 residues. CDR3 nucleotide sequence: TGTGCCAGCAGTAAAGCCGACATTTTTTATGGCTACACCTTC. This encodes CASSKADIFYGYTF.

The chain carries TRBV11-3 and TRBJ2-2, with D unresolved. Germline V gene data show CDR1 as SGHNT and CDR2 as YENEEA. Trimming cost V 4 bases and J 2 bases, with 5 bases left between them. This CDR3 is 13 amino acids long. The chain's CDR3 is CASSSLNTGELFF. The CDR3 nucleotides read TGTGCCAGCAGCTCCTTAAACACCGGGGAGCTGTTTTTT.

The chain employs TRBV18 and TRBJ2-2, with 8 bases aligning to TRBD2. The length of the CDR3 is 17 residues. J was trimmed by 0 bases and V by 3 bases; bases with no gene match: 6. CDR1 and CDR2 (germline): KGHSH, LQKENI. The CDR3 nucleotides read TGTGCCAGCTCACCCCCGGGGGGGCTCGCGAACACCGGGGAGCTGTTTTTT. It is translated as CASSPPGGLANTGELFF.

This clone came up a few times. The chain recombines TRBV2 with TRBJ2-2; a possible D gene is TRBD1 (5 bases). This CDR3 has 13 residues. The ends were cut back, 7 bases at V and 5 bases at J, with 11 bases in the middle. Germline V CDR1 and CDR2: SNHLY, FYNNEI. CDR3 bases: TGTGCCAGCACCAGGACACGGACCGGGGAGCTGTTTTTT. Amino acid sequence: CASTRTRTGELFF.

The CDR3 bases are TGCGCCAGCAGCCCGGGTATTAACACCGGGGAGCTGTTTTTT. Encoded protein: CASSPGINTGELFF. V usage is TRBV5-1 and J usage is TRBJ2-2; D gene uncertain. The germline V gene has CDR1 SGHRS and CDR2 YFSETQ. The CDR3 sequence is 14 residues long. Trimming removed 4 bases at V and 2 bases at J, with 9 bases between.

This clone occurred a few times. J is TRBJ1-4 and V is TRBV7-9; the D is unclear. V was shortened by 1 base and J by 6 bases, with 12 bases between the two germline ends. The CDR3 spans 15 residues. CDR1 is SEHNR, CDR2 FQNEAQ, per germline (reference sequence). CDR3 in DNA: TGTGCCAGCAGCTTAGGGACTAGGGCAGATGAAAAACTGTTTTTT. It specifies CASSLGTRADEKLFF.

The rearrangement links TRBV4-2 to TRBJ1-2; no firm D call. The CDR3 sequence is 13 residues long. The germline V gene encodes CDR1 LGHNA and CDR2 YNFKEQ. V gave up 1 base and J gave up 8 bases, with 11 bases separating them. CDR3 residues: CASSQGERFGYTF. In DNA, the CDR3 is TGTGCCAGCAGCCAAGGTGAGAGGTTCGGCTACACCTTC.

V is TRBV7-9 and J is TRBJ2-1; D perhaps matches TRBD1 (5 bases). Trimming shortened V by 7 bases and J by 7 bases, and 11 bases separated the two germline ends. The CDR3 has 12 amino acids. CDR1 and CDR2 (germline): SEHNR, FQNEAQ (reference sequence). CDR3 protein: CASIPRQNEQFF. Written as DNA, the CDR3 is TGTGCCAGCATCCCCAGACAGAATGAGCAGTTCTTC.

This sequence joins TRBV4-2 and TRBJ1-1; no clear D. This CDR3 is 15 amino acids long. V dropped 5 bases and J dropped 0 bases, with 13 bases sitting between them. Per the germline V gene, CDR1 is LGHNA and CDR2 is YNFKEQ. CDR3 sequence: CASSYSGSLNTEAFF. CDR3 sequence (DNA): TGTGCCAGCAGCTACTCCGGGTCCCTGAACACTGAAGCTTTCTTT.

As DNA, the CDR3 is TGTGCCAGCAGTGAAACAGGGGCTTCCGGGGACACCATATATTTT. Translating it yields CASSETGASGDTIYF. This chain connects TRBV6-1 to TRBJ1-3; 7 bases line up with TRBD1. CDR3 size: 15 residues. The V and J ends lost 2 bases and 8 bases, in that order; junction bases with no gene match: 9. Germline CDR1 reads MNHNS; CDR2 reads SASEGT.

This clone was picked up one time. The chain carries TRBV6-6 and TRBJ2-5; TRBD1 matches 7 bases. The CDR3 runs to 13 residues. Germline assignment: CDR1 MNHNY and CDR2 SVGAGI (reference sequence). V gave up 10 bases and J gave up 1 base; unmatched junction bases: 6. The CDR3 loop is CATRDRAQETQYF. CDR3 sequence (DNA): TGTGCCACCCGGGACAGAGCCCAAGAGACCCAGTACTTC.

The rearrangement joins TRBV4-2 to TRBJ2-1; TRBD2 agrees at 8 bases. The ends lost 3 bases at V and 7 bases at J; junction bases unmatched: 14. The CDR3 spans 17 residues. In germline, CDR1 is LGHNA, CDR2 YNFKEQ. The CDR3 DNA follows: TGTGCCAGCAGCCAGGGACTAGTCTTACGAGCATCGAATGAGCAGTTCTTC. It encodes CASSQGLVLRASNEQFF.

The chain links TRBV4-1 to TRBJ1-1, with TRBD1 matching 9 bases. This CDR3 spans 17 amino acids. The ends lost 1 base at V and 0 bases at J; junction bases unmatched: 6. Looked up from germline, CDR1 is MGHRA and CDR2 is YSYEKL. In DNA, the CDR3 is TGCGCCAGCAGCCAAGGCCCCGGGACAGGGATGAACACTGAAGCTTTCTTT. Translated: CASSQGPGTGMNTEAFF.

This clone was counted only a few times. V is TRBV6-1 and J is TRBJ1-1, with TRBD1 identical over 8 bases. From germline, CDR1 is MNHNS and CDR2 SASEGT. V trimming: 6 bases; J trimming: 1 base; junction bases outside the gene matches: 7. This CDR3 is 15 amino acids long. The CDR3 DNA is TGTGCCAGCAGAGACAGGGGACAGGCGAACACTGAAGCTTTCTTT. Encoded protein: CASRDRGQANTEAFF.

The chain employs TRBV10-3 and TRBJ2-1; D may be TRBD2 (6 bases). V lost 8 bases to trimming and J lost 4 bases, with 24 bases between them. From germline, CDR1 is ENHRY and CDR2 SYGVKD. The CDR3 is made up of 17 amino acids. CDR3 residues: CAIAEIAGTYLYNEQFF. The DNA for the CDR3 is TGTGCCATCGCGGAAATTGCGGGGACCTACTTATACAATGAGCAGTTCTTC.